The 7 T cell receptor beta chains below come from one sample, sequenced in a study of human T cells and chemical hapten exposure. Time point noted: healthy volunteer bleed at 6 weeks. Whole blood, unfractionated, served as the material for total RNA extraction. TCRdb redid the calling of the RACE reads with MiXCR, one entry per CDR3 protein. The repertoire has some 81,000 distinct CDR3 sequences, around 9.3% of them found once; the top ten carry about 1.7%. Sequencing was carried out using whole blood. The source of these receptors is a female donor in good health. Some clones in this sample may be carry-over from other donors' samples.

This clonotype was seen at least ten times. The rearrangement joins TRBV20-1 to TRBJ2-1; 12 bases are shared with TRBD1. Trimming at V came to 5 bases and at J to 8 bases, leaving 4 bases not matched to a gene. Germline V gives CDR1 DFQATT, CDR2 SNEGSKA (reference sequence). The length of the CDR3 is 13 residues. CDR3 sequence: CSAGTGGFDEQFF. CDR3 coding DNA: TGCAGTGCTGGGACAGGGGGCTTCGATGAGCAGTTCTTC.

The sample holds many counts of this clonotype. CDR3 nucleotide sequence: TGTGCCAGCAGTCGGCTGAGACAAGAGACCCAGTACTTC. This gives the protein CASSRLRQETQYF. V usage is TRBV14 and J usage is TRBJ2-5; D is ambiguous. Trimming took 6 bases from V and 2 from J, leaving 10 bases between them. The germline V gene encodes CDR1 SGHDN and CDR2 FVKESK. The length of the CDR3 is 13 residues.

This chain connects TRBV20-1 to TRBJ1-1; D gene uncertain. Germline V gene lookup returns CDR1 DFQATT and CDR2 SNEGSKA (reference sequence). Trimming pared 1 base from V and 5 bases from J, leaving 14 bases between. The CDR3 length is 14 residues. The CDR3: CSARARGGRTEAFF. DNA of the CDR3: TGCAGTGCTAGAGCTCGGGGTGGTCGAACTGAAGCTTTCTTT.

The genes are TRBV11-2 and TRBJ1-5; D might be TRBD1 (6 bases). V lost 1 base and J 4 bases, leaving 11 bases between the germline ends. The CDR3 runs 15 residues. Germline V gives CDR1 SGHAT, CDR2 FQNNGV. This CDR3 is CASSLGTGWNQPQHF. In DNA, the CDR3 is TGTGCCAGCAGCTTAGGTACAGGGTGGAATCAGCCCCAGCATTTT.

The rearrangement links TRBV20-1 to TRBJ1-6, with TRBD1 matching 11 bases. With 6 bases clipped from V and 9 bases from J, the junction kept 7 bases outside the gene matches. This CDR3 has 14 residues. The V gene's germline CDR1 is DFQATT and CDR2 SNEGSKA (reference sequence). DNA of the CDR3: TGCAGTGCCCCGAGGGGACAGGGGGGTTCACCCCTCCACTTT. As protein: CSAPRGQGGSPLHF.

The table lists this clonotype with many counts. This rearrangement joins TRBV29-1 to TRBJ1-1; D unclear. The CDR3 length is 11 residues. Trimming stripped 7 bases from V and 7 bases from J, with 13 bases between. Germline assignment: CDR1 SQVTM and CDR2 ANQGSEA. The CDR3 coding sequence is TGCAGCGCCGAGGACGGAGGTGAAGCTTTCTTT. It is translated as CSAEDGGEAFF.

This clonotype occurred a few times. V gene TRBV5-1 combines with J gene TRBJ1-6; D gene unclear. V was clipped by 0 bases and J by 7 bases, with 5 bases between them. The CDR3 has 13 residues. Germline CDR1 reads SGHRS; CDR2 reads YFSETQ. The CDR3 DNA is TGCGCCAGCAGCTTGGGAACAAATTCACCCCTCCACTTT. This codes for CASSLGTNSPLHF.